Listed below are T cell receptor beta chains from one sample, sequenced in a study of shared clonotypes between healthy human individuals. Sequenced by immunoSEQ multiplex PCR; TCRdb stores in-frame clones only, minus some. Here the sample spans over a million clones, about three quarters being singletons. The specimen sequenced was memory CD4+ T cells sorted from blood. Receptor source: a young man in good health. Both conserved end residues are part of each CDR3. A D gene is named only where the DNA matches it firmly. Clone size is stated in some rows and not others, as once, few, many or a class when expanded.

cdr3_nt	cdr3_aa	clone_size	d_call	v_call	j_call
TGTGCCAGCAGCCAAAGGGCTACTGAAGCTTTCTTT	CASSQRATEAFF	few	NA	TRBV4-2	TRBJ1-1
TGTGCCAGCAGCCCGGAGTACACAGATACGCAGTATTTT	CASSPEYTDTQYF	NA	NA	TRBV7-3	TRBJ2-3
TGTGCCAGCAACCAGGGAGGCGAGCAGTACTTC	CASNQGGEQYF	NA	NA	TRBV6-5	TRBJ2-7
TGTGCCAGCAGCCTGACAGGTTTGGGCGAGCAGTACTTC	CASSLTGLGEQYF	NA	NA	TRBV5-8	TRBJ2-7
TGTGCCAGCAGTTACCGGACTAGTTCCACAGATACGCAGTATTTT	CASSYRTSSTDTQYF	NA	TRBD2	TRBV6-5	TRBJ2-3
TGTGCCAGCAGTGCCAACACCGGGGAGCTGTTTTTT	CASSANTGELFF	NA	NA	TRBV2	TRBJ2-2
TGCGCCAGCAGACCACCAGGCCAGAACGGAGCTTTCTTT	CASRPPGQNGAFF	NA	NA	TRBV5-1	TRBJ1-1
TGTGCCAGCAGTTCCACTTCGCATGAGCAGTTCTTC	CASSSTSHEQFF	NA	NA	TRBV7-9	TRBJ2-1
TGCAGTGCCCGGACAGGGCCTGAGCAGTTCTTC	CSARTGPEQFF	few	TRBD1	TRBV20-1	TRBJ2-1
TGTGCCAGCAGTGGTCCGGGTAGCAATCAGCCCCAGCATTTT	CASSGPGSNQPQHF	once	NA	TRBV7-9	TRBJ1-5
TGTGCCAGCAGCTTTAGGACAGGGAATCAGCCCCAGCATTTT	CASSFRTGNQPQHF	NA	TRBD1	TRBV5-5	TRBJ1-5
TGTGCCAGCAGCGCCGGGACTAGCGGGGGTCGGAGTGAGCAGTTCTTC	CASSAGTSGGRSEQFF	NA	TRBD2	TRBV9	TRBJ2-1
TGTGCCAGCAGCTCTGGCAGGACGGTATCCGAGCAGTACTTC	CASSSGRTVSEQYF	NA	NA	TRBV7-2	TRBJ2-7
TGTGCCAGCAGCTTAGCGTCAGGGGCAAGTGAAAAACTGTTTTTT	CASSLASGASEKLFF	NA	NA	TRBV7-9	TRBJ1-4
TGTGCCAGCTCTCTTAGAACAGGGGAAGGCACTGAAGCTTTCTTT	CASSLRTGEGTEAFF	NA	TRBD1	TRBV18	TRBJ1-1
TGTGCCTGGGGACAGGGGGTCACCGGGGAGCTGTTTTTT	CAWGQGVTGELFF	once	TRBD1	TRBV30	TRBJ2-2
TGTGCCAGCGCGCTAGCGGGAGAAAAGCTACGAGGGCAGTACTTC	CASALAGEKLRGQYF	NA	TRBD2	TRBV6-1	TRBJ2-7
TGTGCCAGCAGCACTGGACTAGCGGGAACCTACCAAGAGACCCAGTACTTC	CASSTGLAGTYQETQYF	NA	TRBD2	TRBV11-2	TRBJ2-5
TGTGCCAGCTCACCTCAATGGGGGCCGTCGAACACTGAAGCTTTCTTT	CASSPQWGPSNTEAFF	NA	NA	TRBV18	TRBJ1-1
TGCGCCAGCAGCTCCGACAGGGGCACTGAAGCTTTCTTT	CASSSDRGTEAFF	NA	TRBD1	TRBV5-1	TRBJ1-1
TGTGCCAGCAGCTTGGATGGGGCCACCTATGGCTACACCTTC	CASSLDGATYGYTF	NA	NA	TRBV5-4	TRBJ1-2
TGTGCCAGCAGTTTACGGGGAGGTAGAACTGAAGCTTTCTTT	CASSLRGGRTEAFF	few	NA	TRBV28	TRBJ1-1
TGTGCCAGCAGCGAGACCGGGACAGGGGGTACGAACACTGAAGCTTTCTTT	CASSETGTGGTNTEAFF	NA	TRBD1	TRBV9	TRBJ1-1
TGTGCCATCAGCCAGGGACAGGGGCACCAAGAGACCCAGTACTTC	CAISQGQGHQETQYF	once	TRBD1	TRBV10-3	TRBJ2-5
TGTGCCAGCAGCTTGGCGAGTAACGAGCAGTACTTC	CASSLASNEQYF	NA	NA	TRBV5-5	TRBJ2-7
TGTGCCAGTAGTCCAGGGTTACACGAGCAGTACTTC	CASSPGLHEQYF	many	NA	TRBV19	TRBJ2-7
TGTGCCTGGGGAGCGGGGGGCCCTTTCGAGCAGTTCTTC	CAWGAGGPFEQFF	NA	TRBD2	TRBV30	TRBJ2-1
TGTGCCAGCAGCGGCACCGGGACCACGGGAGAGACCCAGTACTTC	CASSGTGTTGETQYF	NA	NA	TRBV7-3	TRBJ2-5
TGTGCCAGCAGTGGGGGCAGCGGCGGGACCCAGTACTTC	CASSGGSGGTQYF	NA	NA	TRBV2	TRBJ2-5
TGTGCCTGGAGTGTACGGGGGGTTTGGACAGACCCCACCACAGATACGCAGTATTTT	CAWSVRGVWTDPTTDTQYF	NA	NA	TRBV30	TRBJ2-3
TGTGCCAGCAGTAGTGGGCGGCTCGGAGAAAAACTGTTTTTT	CASSSGRLGEKLFF	NA	NA	TRBV6-5	TRBJ1-4
TGCGCCAGCAGGCCGGACGGGAATCAGCCCCAGCATTTT	CASRPDGNQPQHF	NA	NA	TRBV5-1	TRBJ1-5
TGTGCCAGCAGCTTAGCAACTAGCGGGGCGCTCACAGATACGCAGTATTTT	CASSLATSGALTDTQYF	NA	TRBD2	TRBV7-9	TRBJ2-3
TGTGCCAGCAGTGAAGGGGGACAAGTACTCAACTACTACTATGGCTACACCTTC	CASSEGGQVLNYYYGYTF	NA	NA	TRBV6-1	TRBJ1-2
TGCGCCAGCAGCAGAAGGACAGGGGATGGAAACACCATATATTTT	CASSRRTGDGNTIYF	NA	TRBD1	TRBV5-1	TRBJ1-3
TGTGCCAGCAGCCCGGCAGGTTCTAACGCCTACGAGCAGTACTTC	CASSPAGSNAYEQYF	once	NA	TRBV5-4	TRBJ2-7
TGTGCCAGTAGTAGGATCCCTTTTAGGACAGGGGGCGCAGGGGGAAACACCATATATTTT	CASSRIPFRTGGAGGNTIYF	few	TRBD1	TRBV19	TRBJ1-3
TGTGCCAGCACCCAAGCGGGGGGGCCGGACGAGCAGTACTTC	CASTQAGGPDEQYF	NA	TRBD2	TRBV5-4	TRBJ2-7
TGTGCTAGCAGCAACGGACAGGGGGCTGCGGGGGAGACCCAGTACTTC	CASSNGQGAAGETQYF	NA	TRBD1	TRBV7-7	TRBJ2-5
TGTGCCAGTAGTATAGGGGGGTTCGGTGAAAAACTGTTTTTT	CASSIGGFGEKLFF	NA	NA	TRBV19	TRBJ1-4
TGTGCCAGCTCACTGATTCGGGACGGTGAAAAACTGTTTTTT	CASSLIRDGEKLFF	few	NA	TRBV18	TRBJ1-4
TGTGCCAGGACTTCCGAGACCATTAATTCCTATGGCTACACCTTC	CARTSETINSYGYTF	NA	NA	TRBV2	TRBJ1-2
TGCGCCAGCAGCCAAGCACTAGCGGGAGGATCCTACGAGCAGTACTTC	CASSQALAGGSYEQYF	NA	TRBD2	TRBV4-1	TRBJ2-7
TGTGCCAGCAGCTTGGGTCGGGAGTGGGACTACGAGCAGTACTTC	CASSLGREWDYEQYF	NA	NA	TRBV11-2	TRBJ2-7
TGCGCCAGCAGCCAGACCCTCGGGGGAGGCAGGGGCACTGAAGCTTTCTTT	CASSQTLGGGRGTEAFF	once	NA	TRBV4-3	TRBJ1-1
TGTGCCAGCAGAATCCCTGGGACAGGGGGAACTAATGAAAAACTGTTTTTT	CASRIPGTGGTNEKLFF	few	TRBD1	TRBV28	TRBJ1-4
TGTGCCAGCAGGGGTCCCGGGACAGGGGGCCAAAACATTCAGTACTTC	CASRGPGTGGQNIQYF	NA	TRBD1	TRBV2	TRBJ2-4
TGCGCCAGCAGCCAAGGCGGTGTCCCGGGACGCCTTTCTTACAATGAGCAGTTCTTC	CASSQGGVPGRLSYNEQFF	NA	NA	TRBV4-1	TRBJ2-1
TGTGCCAGCAGTTACTCGGAGTACGAGCAGTACTTC	CASSYSEYEQYF	few	NA	TRBV6-5	TRBJ2-7
TGTGCCAGCAGCGTAGCCTCCGGTCCCCGGGGGGGTTCCGGGGAGCTGTTTTTT	CASSVASGPRGGSGELFF	NA	TRBD2	TRBV9	TRBJ2-2
TGTGCCAGCAGTCACGGCAGGGGGGACTATGGCTACACCTTC	CASSHGRGDYGYTF	NA	TRBD1	TRBV6-5	TRBJ1-2
TGTGCCACCAGCAGAGATCACCGAGCAGACACAGATACGCAGTATTTT	CATSRDHRADTDTQYF	NA	NA	TRBV15	TRBJ2-3